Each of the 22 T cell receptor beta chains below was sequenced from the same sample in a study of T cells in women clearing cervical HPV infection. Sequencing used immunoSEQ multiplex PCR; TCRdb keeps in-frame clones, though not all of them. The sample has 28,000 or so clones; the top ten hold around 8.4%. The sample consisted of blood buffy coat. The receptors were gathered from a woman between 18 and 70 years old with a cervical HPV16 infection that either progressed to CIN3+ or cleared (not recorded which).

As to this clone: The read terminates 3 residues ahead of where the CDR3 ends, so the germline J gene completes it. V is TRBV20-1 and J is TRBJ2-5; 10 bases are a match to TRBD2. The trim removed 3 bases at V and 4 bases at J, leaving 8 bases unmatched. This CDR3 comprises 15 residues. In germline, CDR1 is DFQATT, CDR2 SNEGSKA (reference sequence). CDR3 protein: CSASGSGGYPETQYF. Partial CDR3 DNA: TGCAGTGCTAGCGGTAGCGGGGGGTACCCAGAGACC.

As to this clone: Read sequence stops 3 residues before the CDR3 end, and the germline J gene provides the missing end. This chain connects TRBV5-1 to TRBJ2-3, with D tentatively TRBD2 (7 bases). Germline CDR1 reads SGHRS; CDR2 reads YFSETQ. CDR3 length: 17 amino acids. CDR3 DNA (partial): TGCGCCAGCAGCCCTAGGGGGGGGGCCCCCGTCGGAGAGACG. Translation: CASSPRGGAPVGET. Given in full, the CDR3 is CASSPRGGAPVGETQYF. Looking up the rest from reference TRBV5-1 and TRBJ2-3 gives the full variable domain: KAGVTQTPRYLIKTRGQQVTLSCSPISGHRSVSWYQQTPGQGLQFLFEYFSETQRNKGNFPGRFSGRQFSNSRSEMNVSTLELGDSALYLCASSPRGGAPVGETQYFGPGTRLTVL.

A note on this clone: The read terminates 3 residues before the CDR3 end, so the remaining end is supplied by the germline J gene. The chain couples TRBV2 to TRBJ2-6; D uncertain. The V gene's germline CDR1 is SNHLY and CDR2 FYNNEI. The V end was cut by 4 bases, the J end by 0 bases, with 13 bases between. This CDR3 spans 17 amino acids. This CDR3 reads CASSVNRISSGANVLTF. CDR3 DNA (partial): TGTGCCAGCAGTGTTAACAGAATTTCCTCTGGGGCCAACGTC.

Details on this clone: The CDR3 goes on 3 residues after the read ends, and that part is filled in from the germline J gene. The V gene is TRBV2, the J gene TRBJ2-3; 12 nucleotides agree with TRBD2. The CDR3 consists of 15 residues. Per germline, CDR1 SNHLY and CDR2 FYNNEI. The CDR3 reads CASRRTSGAQETQYF. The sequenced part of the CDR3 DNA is TGTGCCAGCAGGAGGACTAGCGGGGCCCAAGAGACG.

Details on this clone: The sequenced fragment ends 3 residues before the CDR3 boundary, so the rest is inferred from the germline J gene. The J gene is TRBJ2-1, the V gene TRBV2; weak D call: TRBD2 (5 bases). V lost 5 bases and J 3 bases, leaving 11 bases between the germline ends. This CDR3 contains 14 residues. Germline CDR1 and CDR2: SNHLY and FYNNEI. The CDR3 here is CASSISRGYNEQFF. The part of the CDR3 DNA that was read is TGTGCCAGCAGTATATCCCGGGGCTACAATGAG.

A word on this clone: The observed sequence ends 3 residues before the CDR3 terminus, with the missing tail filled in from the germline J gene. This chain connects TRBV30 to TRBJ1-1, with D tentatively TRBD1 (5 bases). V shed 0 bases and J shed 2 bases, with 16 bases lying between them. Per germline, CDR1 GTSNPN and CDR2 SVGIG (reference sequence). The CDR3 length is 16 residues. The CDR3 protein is CAWSVERGRKNTEAFF. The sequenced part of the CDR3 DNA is TGTGCCTGGAGTGTTGAAAGGGGAAGAAAAAACACTGAA.

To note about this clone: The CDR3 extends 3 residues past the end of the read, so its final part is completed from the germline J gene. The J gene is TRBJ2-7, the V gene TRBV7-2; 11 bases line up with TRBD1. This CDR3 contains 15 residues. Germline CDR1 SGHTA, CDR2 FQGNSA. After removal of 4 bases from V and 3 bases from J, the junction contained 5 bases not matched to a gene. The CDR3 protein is CASSSMGQGVYEQYF. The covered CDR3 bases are TGTGCCAGCAGCTCTATGGGACAGGGGGTCTACGAG.

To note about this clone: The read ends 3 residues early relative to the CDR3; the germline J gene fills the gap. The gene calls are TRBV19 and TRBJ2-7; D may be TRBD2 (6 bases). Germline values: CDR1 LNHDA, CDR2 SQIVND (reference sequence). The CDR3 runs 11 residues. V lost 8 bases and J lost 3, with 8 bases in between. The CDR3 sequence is CASRGIYEQYF. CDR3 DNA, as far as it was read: TGTGCCAGTCGGGGGATCTACGAG.

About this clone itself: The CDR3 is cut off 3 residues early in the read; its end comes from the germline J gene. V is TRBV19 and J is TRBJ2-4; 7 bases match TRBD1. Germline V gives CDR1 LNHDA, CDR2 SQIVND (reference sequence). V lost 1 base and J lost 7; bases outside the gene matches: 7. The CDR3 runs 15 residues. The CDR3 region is CASSIGTGPENIQYF. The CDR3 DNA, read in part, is TGTGCCAGTAGTATAGGGACAGGCCCCGAGAACATT. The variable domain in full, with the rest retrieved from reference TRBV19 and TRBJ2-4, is DGGITQSPKYLFRKEGQNVTLSCEQNLNHDAMYWYRQDPGQGLRLIYYSQIVNDFQKGDIAEGYSVSREKKESFPLTVTSAQKNPTAFYLCASSIGTGPENIQYFGAGTRLSVL.

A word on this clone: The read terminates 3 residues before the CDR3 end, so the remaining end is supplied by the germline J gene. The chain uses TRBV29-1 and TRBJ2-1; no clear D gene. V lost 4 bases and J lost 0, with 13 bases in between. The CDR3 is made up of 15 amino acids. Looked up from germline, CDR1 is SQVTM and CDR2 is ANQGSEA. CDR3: CSVVFRPSSYNEQFF. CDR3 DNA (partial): TGCAGCGTTGTTTTCCGCCCCAGCTCCTACAATGAG.

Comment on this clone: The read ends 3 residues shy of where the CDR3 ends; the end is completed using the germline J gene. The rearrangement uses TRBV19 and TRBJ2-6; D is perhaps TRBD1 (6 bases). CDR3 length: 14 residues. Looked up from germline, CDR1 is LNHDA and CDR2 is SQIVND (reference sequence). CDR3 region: CASSSRDIGEILTF. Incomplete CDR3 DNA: TGTGCCAGTAGTAGCCGGGACATTGGTGAGATC.

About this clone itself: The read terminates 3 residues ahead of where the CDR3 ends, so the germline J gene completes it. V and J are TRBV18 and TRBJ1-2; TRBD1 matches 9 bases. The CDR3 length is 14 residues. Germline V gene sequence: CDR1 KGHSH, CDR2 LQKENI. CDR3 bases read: TGTGCCAGCTCACCGGATTGGGACAGGGCCAGC. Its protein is CASSPDWDRAS. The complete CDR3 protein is CASSPDWDRASYTF.

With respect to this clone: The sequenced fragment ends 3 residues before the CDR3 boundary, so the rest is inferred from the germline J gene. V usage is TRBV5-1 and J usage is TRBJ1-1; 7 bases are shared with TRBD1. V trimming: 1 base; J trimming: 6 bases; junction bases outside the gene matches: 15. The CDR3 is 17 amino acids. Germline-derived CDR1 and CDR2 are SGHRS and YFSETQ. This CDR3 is CASSLSTGAPGGPEAFF. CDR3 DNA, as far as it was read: TGCGCCAGCAGCTTGTCAACAGGGGCTCCGGGCGGCCCTGAA.

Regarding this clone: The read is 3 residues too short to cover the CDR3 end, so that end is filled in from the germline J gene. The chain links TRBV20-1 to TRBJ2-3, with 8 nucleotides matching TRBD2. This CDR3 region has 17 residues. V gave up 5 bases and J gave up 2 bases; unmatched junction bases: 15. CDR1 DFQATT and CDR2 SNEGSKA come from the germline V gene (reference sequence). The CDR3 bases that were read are TGCAGTGCTCCGCGGAACGCGATCGGGGGGGACACAGATACG. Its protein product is CSAPRNAIGGDTDT. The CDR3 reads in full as CSAPRNAIGGDTDTQYF.

CDR3 in amino acids: CASSEARTGKGQYF. CDR3 DNA (partial): TGTGCCAGCAGTGAAGCGCGTACAGGGAAAGGT. The V and J genes are TRBV2 and TRBJ2-4, with a weak D call TRBD1 (6 bases). The CDR3 goes on 3 residues after the read ends, and that part is filled in from the germline J gene. Per germline, CDR1 SNHLY and CDR2 FYNNEI. The CDR3 spans 14 residues.

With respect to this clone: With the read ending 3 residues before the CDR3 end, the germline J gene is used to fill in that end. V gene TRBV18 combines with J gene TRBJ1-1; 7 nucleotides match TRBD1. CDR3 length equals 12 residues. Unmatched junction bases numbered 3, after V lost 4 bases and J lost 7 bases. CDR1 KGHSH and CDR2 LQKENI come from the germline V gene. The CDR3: CASSLRQGEAFF. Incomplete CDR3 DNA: TGTGCCAGCTCACTCCGACAGGGTGAA.

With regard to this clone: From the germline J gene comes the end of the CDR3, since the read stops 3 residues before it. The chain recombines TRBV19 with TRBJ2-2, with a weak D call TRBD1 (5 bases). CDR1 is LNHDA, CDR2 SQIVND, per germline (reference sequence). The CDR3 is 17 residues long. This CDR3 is CASSINPFSSGANVLFF. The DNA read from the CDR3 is TGTGCCAGTAGTATAAATCCCTTCAGCTCTGGGGCCAACGTG.

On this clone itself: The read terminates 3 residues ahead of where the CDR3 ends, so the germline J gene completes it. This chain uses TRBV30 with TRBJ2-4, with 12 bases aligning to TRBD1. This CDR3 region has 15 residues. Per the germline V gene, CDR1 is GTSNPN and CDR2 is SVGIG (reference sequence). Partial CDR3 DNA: TGTGCCTGGAGGACGGGACAGGGGGCAGGCTATGGT. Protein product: CAWRTGQGAGYG. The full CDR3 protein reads CAWRTGQGAGYGQYF.

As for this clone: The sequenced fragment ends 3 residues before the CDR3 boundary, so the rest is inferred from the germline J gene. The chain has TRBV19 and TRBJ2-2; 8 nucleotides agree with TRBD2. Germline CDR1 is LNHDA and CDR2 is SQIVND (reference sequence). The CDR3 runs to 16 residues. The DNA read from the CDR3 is TGTGCCAGTAGTTCCCCCGGGGGGGCAGGGGCCAACGTG. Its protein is CASSSPGGAGANV. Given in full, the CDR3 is CASSSPGGAGANVLFF.

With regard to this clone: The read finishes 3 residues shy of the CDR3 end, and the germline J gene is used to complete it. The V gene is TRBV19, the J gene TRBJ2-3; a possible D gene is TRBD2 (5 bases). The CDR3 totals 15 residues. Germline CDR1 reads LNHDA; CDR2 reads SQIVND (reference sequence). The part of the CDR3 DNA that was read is TGTGCCAGTAGGGCCAATCGAAGGGCGGGTCAGCCG. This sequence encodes CASRANRRAGQP. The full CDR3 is CASRANRRAGQPQYF.

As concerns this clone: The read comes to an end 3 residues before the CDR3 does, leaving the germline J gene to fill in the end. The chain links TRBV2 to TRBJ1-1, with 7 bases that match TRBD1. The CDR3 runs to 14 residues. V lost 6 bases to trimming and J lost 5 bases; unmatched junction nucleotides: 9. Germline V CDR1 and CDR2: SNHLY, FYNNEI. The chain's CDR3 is CASRTQVRGTEAFF. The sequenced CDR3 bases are TGTGCCAGCAGGACCCAAGTCAGGGGGACTGAA.

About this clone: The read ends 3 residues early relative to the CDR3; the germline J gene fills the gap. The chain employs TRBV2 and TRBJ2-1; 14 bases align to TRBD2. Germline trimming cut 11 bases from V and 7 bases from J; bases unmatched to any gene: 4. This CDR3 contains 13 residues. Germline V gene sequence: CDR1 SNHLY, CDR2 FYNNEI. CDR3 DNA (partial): TGTGCCGGGGGACTAGCGGGAGAGAATGAG. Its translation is CAGGLAGENE. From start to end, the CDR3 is CAGGLAGENEQFF.